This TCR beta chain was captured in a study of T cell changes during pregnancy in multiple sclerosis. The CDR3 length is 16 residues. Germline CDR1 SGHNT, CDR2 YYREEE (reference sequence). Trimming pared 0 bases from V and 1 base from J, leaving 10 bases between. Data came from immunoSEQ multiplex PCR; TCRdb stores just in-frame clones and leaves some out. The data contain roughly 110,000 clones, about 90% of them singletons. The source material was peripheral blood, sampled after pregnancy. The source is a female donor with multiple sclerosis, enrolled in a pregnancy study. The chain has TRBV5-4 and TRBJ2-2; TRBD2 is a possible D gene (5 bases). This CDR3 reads CASSLGLAENTGELFF. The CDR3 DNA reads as TGTGCCAGCAGCTTGGGGCTAGCAGAGAACACCGGGGAGCTGTTTTTT. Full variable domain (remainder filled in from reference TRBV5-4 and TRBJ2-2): ETGVTQSPTHLIKTRGQQVTLRCSSQSGHNTVSWYQQALGQGPQFIFQYYREEENGRGNFPPRFSGLQFPNYSSELNVNALELDDSALYLCASSLGLAENTGELFFGEGSRLTVL.